Reported below is one T cell receptor (beta chain). This CDR3 comprises 16 residues. V gave up 1 base and J gave up 3 bases; unmatched junction bases: 6. CDR1 is SEHNR and CDR2 is FQNEAQ in the germline V gene (reference sequence). The sample is drawn from a study of blood T cell repertoires in COVID-19. Study as a whole: Acute-phase and convalescent COVID-19 samples originated in the United States, Italy and Spain. T cells, B-cell-depleted T cells, or PBMCs provided the cDNA or gDNA that served as material.

Under the authors' procedure: Estimation of nucleated cell counts was performed using reference gene primer amplification. The table came from immunoSEQ multiplex PCR; TCRdb's copy has only in-frame clones and leaves some out. V, J and clone size were drawn from that table, and D and trimming were deduced from the DNA. The table includes 26,000 or so clones, roughly 87% detected once. This receptor was taken from a human donor in a cohort sampled during active COVID-19. The donor label of this sample is uncertain. Sequencing input: peripheral blood. The chain carries TRBV7-9 and TRBJ2-3; 8 bases match TRBD2. The CDR3 DNA sequence: TGTGCCAGCAGCTTAGAAGCGGGGGTGGTTACAGATACGCAGTATTTT. Translated, it gives CASSLEAGVVTDTQYF.